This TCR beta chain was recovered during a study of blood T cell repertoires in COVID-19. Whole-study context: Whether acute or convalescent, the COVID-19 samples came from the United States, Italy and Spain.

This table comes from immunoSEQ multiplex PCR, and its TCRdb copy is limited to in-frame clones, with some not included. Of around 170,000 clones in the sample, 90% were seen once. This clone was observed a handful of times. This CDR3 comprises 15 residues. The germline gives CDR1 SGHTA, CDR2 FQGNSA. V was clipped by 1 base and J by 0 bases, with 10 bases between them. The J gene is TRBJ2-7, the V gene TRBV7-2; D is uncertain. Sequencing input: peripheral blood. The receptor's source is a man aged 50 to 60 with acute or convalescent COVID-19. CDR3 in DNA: TGTGCCAGCAGCTTAGACAGCCTGAGCTCCTACGAGCAGTACTTC. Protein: CASSLDSLSSYEQYF.